Each of the 9 T cell receptor beta chains below was sequenced from the same sample in a study of blood T cell repertoires in COVID-19. Profiled with immunoSEQ multiplex PCR; TCRdb holds only in-frame clones, not every one. The table includes 190,000 or so clones, roughly 86% detected once. The sample taken for sequencing was peripheral blood. Source of these receptors: a middle-aged man with active or convalescent COVID-19.

DNA for the CDR3: TGTGCCAGCAGAGTACTAGAAGATACGCAGTATTTT. Its protein is CASRVLEDTQYF. The genes are TRBV2 and TRBJ2-3; TRBD2 might be the D (5 bases). Germline loops: CDR1 SNHLY, CDR2 FYNNEI. This CDR3 has 12 amino acids. V was shortened by 6 bases and J by 5 bases, with 9 bases between the two germline ends.

This chain connects TRBV7-2 to TRBJ2-3, with D possibly TRBD2 on 5 matching bases. Germline lookup yields CDR1 SGHTA and CDR2 FQGNSA. The CDR3 length is 14 residues. V was pared by 5 bases and J by 4 bases, with 13 bases between. CDR3 sequence reads: CASSLLRGSDTQYF. The CDR3 coding sequence is TGTGCCAGCAGCCTCCTCCGGGGTTCAGATACGCAGTATTTT.

V gene TRBV2 combines with J gene TRBJ1-5, with D uncertain. CDR1 SNHLY and CDR2 FYNNEI come from the germline V gene. The V and J ends lost 7 bases and 0 bases respectively, with 10 bases between them. The CDR3 is 14 amino acids. This CDR3 is CASKPGTSNQPQHF. The CDR3 nucleotides are TGTGCCAGCAAACCGGGTACTAGCAATCAGCCCCAGCATTTT.

The chain links TRBV4-1 to TRBJ2-7, with 12 bases lining up with TRBD2. V shed 4 bases and J 11 bases; nucleotides not matched to a gene: 6. This CDR3 is built from 13 residues. From germline, CDR1 is MGHRA and CDR2 YSYEKL. CDR3: CASSPTSGGYEYF. The CDR3 DNA is TGCGCCAGCAGCCCGACTAGCGGGGGTTACGAGTACTTC.

The chain uses TRBV27 and TRBJ2-3; 7 bases are a match to TRBD2. J lost 1 base, V lost 6 bases, and 10 bases had no gene match. Germline V gene lookup returns CDR1 MNHEY and CDR2 SMNVEV (reference sequence). The CDR3 runs to 16 residues. For the CDR3, the DNA is TGTGCCAGCAGCCGGCAAAGGGCGGGGGGCACAGATACGCAGTATTTT. This codes for CASSRQRAGGTDTQYF.

The chain couples TRBV28 to TRBJ2-5; D may be TRBD1 (6 bases). V was pared by 4 bases and J by 5 bases, with 17 bases between. CDR1 and CDR2 from the germline V gene are MDHEN and SYDVKM. The CDR3 extends over 15 amino acids. CDR3 nucleotides: TGTGCCAGCAGTTCCCCCCTGAGGGGGATGGAGACCCAGTACTTC. As protein: CASSSPLRGMETQYF.

There are a few counts of this clone. The chain joins TRBV12-3 or TRBV12-4 to TRBJ1-5; maybe TRBD1 (5 bases). Trimming left V 8 bases short and J 6 bases short, with 11 bases between. The CDR3 is made up of 12 amino acids. The DNA for the CDR3 is TGTGCCAGCTCCTCAGGGTTTCAGCCCCAGCATTTT. This gives the protein CASSSGFQPQHF.

The chain links TRBV5-1 to TRBJ2-5; TRBD2 is a possible D gene (6 bases). Looked up from germline, CDR1 is SGHRS and CDR2 is YFSETQ. V gave up 6 bases and J gave up 5 bases, with 14 bases separating them. The CDR3 contains 13 residues. The CDR3 here is CASTWGEIETQYF. For the CDR3, the DNA is TGCGCCAGCACCTGGGGGGAAATCGAGACCCAGTACTTC.

This clone was detected a few times. This chain joins TRBV15 and TRBJ1-5; TRBD1 agrees at 8 bases. The CDR3 is made up of 17 amino acids. Germline trimming cut 1 base from V and 0 bases from J; bases unmatched to any gene: 5. Looked up from germline, CDR1 is LNHNV and CDR2 is YYDKDF (reference sequence). This CDR3 is CATSRAQGVGSNQPQHF. The CDR3 DNA reads as TGTGCCACCAGCAGAGCACAGGGGGTGGGTAGCAATCAGCCCCAGCATTTT.